These 30 T cell receptor beta chains came from one sample sequenced in a study of read filtering for tumor transcriptome and immune sequencing. This library used approximately 0.4 ug RNA and molecular barcoded adaptors spanning alpha/delta and beta/gamma chains. MiXCR, applied by TCRdb to the reads, yields one record per CDR3 protein. The data contain 90,000 to 95,000 distinct CDR3 sequences, roughly 21% of them seen just once; the ten biggest clones take up roughly 11%. The sample consisted of a population of CD138-negative cells sorted from bone marrow. These receptors all come from a donor at least 40 years old with multiple myeloma.

The CDR3: CASRTSWQLQETQYF. In DNA, the CDR3 is TGTGCCAGCAGGACGTCATGGCAGTTACAAGAGACCCAGTACTTC. This rearrangement joins TRBV28 to TRBJ2-5; the D is unclear. Germline V gene data show CDR1 as MDHEN and CDR2 as SYDVKM. Trimming removed 6 bases at V and 2 bases at J, with 16 bases between. The CDR3 contains 15 residues.

This chain connects TRBV7-9 to TRBJ1-1; D ambiguous. Trimming left V 5 bases short and J 8 bases short, with 12 bases between. Germline V gene sequence: CDR1 SEHNR, CDR2 FQNEAQ (reference sequence). The CDR3 extends over 12 amino acids. The CDR3 is CASSDGREEAFF. CDR3 coding DNA: TGTGCCAGCAGCGACGGGCGGGAGGAAGCTTTCTTT.

This clonotype was recorded a few times. The chain links TRBV6-1 to TRBJ1-1; D is unclear. V dropped 2 bases and J dropped 0 bases, with 10 bases sitting between them. The CDR3 has 15 residues. Germline V lookup: CDR1 MNHNS, CDR2 SASEGT. The CDR3 loop is CASSEFGNLNTEAFF. The CDR3 DNA reads TGTGCCAGCAGTGAATTTGGCAACTTGAACACTGAAGCTTTCTTT.

The chain employs TRBV4-2 and TRBJ2-3, with D possibly matching TRBD2 (5 bases). From germline, CDR1 is LGHNA and CDR2 YNFKEQ. The germline V and J ends were trimmed by 1 base and 1 base, with 15 bases remaining between them. There are 17 residues in the CDR3. This CDR3 is CASSQVSQEAGTDTQYF. The CDR3 DNA reads as TGTGCCAGCAGCCAAGTTTCTCAGGAGGCGGGCACAGATACGCAGTATTTT.

This clonotype has ten or more counts. The chain joins TRBV30 to TRBJ1-2; weak D call: TRBD1 (5 bases). The V gene's germline CDR1 is GTSNPN and CDR2 SVGIG (reference sequence). The CDR3 is made up of 15 amino acids. V was clipped by 0 bases and J by 2 bases, with 13 bases between them. The CDR3 DNA reads as TGTGCCTGGAGTGTATGGGCAGGGAGAAACTATGGCTACACCTTC. Translated: CAWSVWAGRNYGYTF.

This clonotype is a singleton in its sample. The junction departs from germline at one end; a sequencing error may be responsible. The chain recombines TRBV19 with TRBJ2-1, with a tentative D call TRBD2 (6 bases). CDR1 and CDR2 from the germline V gene are LNHDA and SQIVND (reference sequence). This CDR3 has 14 amino acids. The DNA of the CDR3 is TGTGCCAGTAGTATCGGGCAGGACTACAATAAGCAGTTCTTC. Its protein is CASSIGQDYNKQFF.

The chain links TRBV6-1 to TRBJ2-1, with 11 positions matching TRBD2. The CDR3 runs 14 residues. Germline-derived CDR1 and CDR2 are MNHNS and SASEGT. V lost 6 bases and J lost 11; bases outside the gene matches: 9. Here the CDR3 reads CASSLSGGANKQFF. CDR3 DNA sequence: TGTGCCAGCAGCCTTAGCGGGGGGGCAAATAAGCAGTTCTTC.

This chain joins TRBV6-6 and TRBJ1-3; unclear D gene. With 5 bases removed from V and 4 bases from J, the gap between germline ends came to 6 bases. The CDR3 loop spans 12 amino acids. Germline CDR1 reads MNHNY; CDR2 reads SVGAGI (reference sequence). The CDR3 sequence is CASSEAGNTIYF. The CDR3 DNA reads TGTGCCAGCAGTGAAGCAGGAAACACCATATATTTT.

Many counts were recorded for this clonotype. This CDR3 reads CASSPNYEQYF. CDR3 nucleotide sequence: TGTGCCAGCAGTCCCAACTACGAGCAGTACTTC. This rearrangement joins TRBV12-3 or TRBV12-4 to TRBJ2-7; no firm D call. The CDR3 consists of 11 residues. V lost 5 bases and J 3 bases, leaving 5 bases between the germline ends.

A word on this clonotype: A much more abundant neighbour one base away suggests this may be a read error. The chain uses TRBV3-1 and TRBJ1-6; D is unresolved. Germline lookup yields CDR1 LGHDT and CDR2 YNNKEL (reference sequence). This CDR3 region has 12 residues. CDR3 in amino acids: CAGSLIRSPLHF. In DNA form, the CDR3 reads TGTGCCGGCAGCCTGATCCGTTCACCCCTCCACTTT. The entire variable domain, with the rest obtained from reference TRBV3-1 and TRBJ1-6, is as follows: DTAVSQTPKYLVTQMGNDKSIKCEQNLGHDTMYWYKQDSKKFLKIMFSYNNKELIINETVPNRFSPKSPDKAHLNLHINSLELGDSAVYFCAGSLIRSPLHFGNGTRLTVT.

At least ten counts were recorded for this clonotype. The chain couples TRBV5-4 to TRBJ2-3; 11 bases are a match to TRBD2. Germline assignment: CDR1 SGHNT and CDR2 YYREEE (reference sequence). The V segment lost 1 base and the J segment 3 bases; nucleotides outside the gene matches: 7. The CDR3 has 17 residues. The CDR3 loop is CASSLSFGTSGTDTQYF. The CDR3 region has the DNA TGTGCCAGCAGCTTGAGCTTCGGGACTAGCGGTACAGATACGCAGTATTTT.

This clonotype was observed a single time. A much larger clone differs by one base, so this may be a read error. This chain joins TRBV5-4 and TRBJ2-5; 10 nucleotides line up with TRBD1. CDR1 and CDR2 (germline): SGHNT, YYREEE (reference sequence). The CDR3 spans 14 residues. CDR3 amino acids: CASSLGTGGETQHF. The CDR3 bases are TGTGCCAGCAGCTTGGGGACAGGGGGAGAGACCCAGCACTTC.

Comment on this clonotype: Given a much more abundant clone one base away, this may be a read error. The rearrangement uses TRBV10-3 and TRBJ2-3; no reliable D call. The germline V gene encodes CDR1 ENHRY and CDR2 SYGVKD. V lost 6 bases and J 1 base, leaving 2 bases between the germline ends. This CDR3 spans 11 amino acids. The CDR3 spells CAIRGTDTQYF. The DNA for the CDR3 is TGTGCCATCAGGGGCACAGATACGCAGTATTTT.

This clonotype showed up many times. The chain links TRBV4-1 to TRBJ2-7, with TRBD2 matching over 8 bases. Germline V gene data show CDR1 as MGHRA and CDR2 as YSYEKL. This CDR3 has 13 amino acids. J gave up 6 bases and V 5 bases, and 6 bases lay outside the gene matches. This chain's CDR3 is CASSDGRGAEQYF. The CDR3 DNA is TGCGCCAGCAGCGACGGGCGGGGGGCCGAGCAGTACTTC.

This clonotype has at least ten counts. The V call is TRBV29-1, the J call TRBJ1-1; tentatively, D is TRBD1 (5 bases). This CDR3 is built from 14 residues. V lost 0 bases and J 6 bases, leaving 14 bases between the germline ends. The germline CDR1 and CDR2 sequences are SQVTM and ANQGSEA. In nucleotides, the CDR3 is TGCAGCGTTGAAGAGTGGCAGGGAAGGTCTGAAGCTTTCTTT. Its protein is CSVEEWQGRSEAFF. Combining the CDR3 with reference TRBV29-1 and TRBJ1-1 gives the whole variable domain SAVISQKPSRDICQRGTSLTIQCQVDSQVTMMFWYRQQPGQSLTLIATANQGSEATYESGFVIDKFPISRPNLTFSTLTVSNMSPEDSSIYLCSVEEWQGRSEAFFGQGTRLTVV.

This clonotype has at least ten counts. In nucleotides, the CDR3 is TGTGCCAGCAGCTCCCGGGACAGGGTCGAAAAACTGTTTTTT. Its translation: CASSSRDRVEKLFF. The V call is TRBV7-9, the J call TRBJ1-4; 9 nucleotides match TRBD1. From germline, CDR1 is SEHNR and CDR2 FQNEAQ (reference sequence). The V gene end was trimmed by 4 bases and the J gene end by 8 bases; junction bases not matched to a gene: 5. The CDR3 sequence is 14 residues long.

This clonotype occurred many times. V is TRBV7-2 and J is TRBJ2-5, with 8 bases that match TRBD1. Germline CDR1 and CDR2: SGHTA and FQGNSA. Trimming removed 5 bases from V and 7 bases from J; junction bases left unmatched: 21. This CDR3 is 18 amino acids long. Here the CDR3 DNA reads TGTGCCAGCAGCCCCGAAGGGGACAGGTCCCTCAAGAGAGGGACCCAGTACTTC. It encodes CASSPEGDRSLKRGTQYF.

This clonotype occurred many times. The V gene is TRBV20-1, the J gene TRBJ2-3, with D tentatively TRBD1 (5 bases). Per germline, CDR1 DFQATT and CDR2 SNEGSKA (reference sequence). The CDR3 contains 14 residues. The V gene lost 3 bases and the J gene lost 3 bases, with 13 bases spanning the gap. CDR3 in DNA: TGCAGTGCTAGTAGGGGCCCCCGTACAGATACGCAGTATTTT. The encoded protein is CSASRGPRTDTQYF.

A note on this clonotype: A much larger clonotype is one base distant, so this may be a read error. J is TRBJ1-2 and V is TRBV3-1, with 8 nucleotides matching TRBD1. This CDR3 contains 13 residues. V was clipped by 5 bases and J by 7 bases; unmatched bases: 6. In germline, CDR1 is LGHDT, CDR2 YNNKEL (reference sequence). The CDR3, as DNA: TGTGCCAGCAGCTACAGGGGGGACTGTGGCTACACCTTC. Amino acids: CASSYRGDCGYTF. The whole variable domain, remainder taken from reference TRBV3-1 and TRBJ1-2, is DTAVSQTPKYLVTQMGNDKSIKCEQNLGHDTMYWYKQDSKKFLKIMFSYNNKELIINETVPNRFSPKSPDKAHLNLHINSLELGDSAVYFCASSYRGDCGYTFGSGTRLTVV.

This clonotype was counted ten times or more. The chain carries TRBV4-1 and TRBJ2-7; 7 bases align to TRBD1. The CDR3 runs 14 residues. With V trimmed by 4 bases and J by 2 bases, 5 bases remained unmatched. Germline-derived CDR1 and CDR2 are MGHRA and YSYEKL. In nucleotides, the CDR3 is TGCGCCAGCAGCCCCTGGGACAGAACCTACGAGCAGTACTTC. This sequence encodes CASSPWDRTYEQYF.

In this sample, this clonotype turned up many times. V is TRBV7-2 and J is TRBJ2-3; TRBD2 might be the D (7 bases). The CDR3 contains 15 residues. Germline V gene lookup returns CDR1 SGHTA and CDR2 FQGNSA. Trimming left V 1 base short and J 4 bases short, with 12 bases between. The CDR3 nucleotides are TGTGCCAGCAGCTTAGTGGGGGGGCCTGCAGATACGCAGTATTTT. Protein product: CASSLVGGPADTQYF.

Here the CDR3 reads CASSSGTGVSQETQYF. DNA for the CDR3: TGTGCCAGCAGCTCCGGGACAGGCGTGAGCCAAGAGACCCAGTACTTC. The chain links TRBV5-5 to TRBJ2-5; 8 nucleotides line up with TRBD1. This CDR3 has 16 amino acids. The junction had 8 bases not matched to a gene; V was cut back by 3 bases and J by 1 base. The germline V gene has CDR1 SGHKS and CDR2 YYEKEE (reference sequence).

This chain joins TRBV20-1 and TRBJ1-3; D call uncertain. Germline V gives CDR1 DFQATT, CDR2 SNEGSKA (reference sequence). V was cut by 5 bases and J by 4 bases, with 9 bases left in between. The CDR3 is made up of 12 amino acids. The CDR3 region has the DNA TGCAGTGCTCGGAAGGAGGGAAACACCATATATTTT. Amino acid sequence: CSARKEGNTIYF.

With respect to this clonotype: A clone one base away is much larger, so this may be a read error. This chain joins TRBV29-1 and TRBJ1-1, with D unresolved. Germline CDR1 is SQVTM and CDR2 is ANQGSEA. The CDR3 is 12 residues long. The CDR3 bases are TGCAGCGTTGCGAGGGCAGACCTGAGGACTTCCTTT. This gives the protein CSVARADLRTSF.

To note about this clonotype: Given a far larger clone just one base away, this is likely a sequencing read error. The chain has TRBV18 and TRBJ1-1; D is ambiguous. Germline CDR1 and CDR2: KGHSH and LQKENI. V dropped 4 bases and J dropped 0 bases, with 6 bases sitting between them. This CDR3 is built from 13 residues. The CDR3 coding sequence is TGTGCCAGCTCACAAGGAATGAACACTGAAGCTTTCTTT. Translating it yields CASSQGMNTEAFF.

This clonotype was counted only a few times. The J gene is TRBJ1-4, the V gene TRBV14; D is uncertain. The V gene lost 0 bases and the J gene lost 8 bases, with 4 bases spanning the gap. Germline V gene lookup returns CDR1 SGHDN and CDR2 FVKESK. This CDR3 spans 12 amino acids. The CDR3 DNA sequence: TGTGCCAGCAGCCAAGATCAGGAAAAACTGTTTTTT. This sequence encodes CASSQDQEKLFF.

At least ten counts were recorded for this clonotype. This chain connects TRBV29-1 to TRBJ1-1; unclear D gene. Germline lookup yields CDR1 SQVTM and CDR2 ANQGSEA. Trimming cost V 4 bases and J 0 bases, with 12 bases left between them. CDR3 length equals 14 residues. CDR3 residues: CSVVVTGMNTEAFF. CDR3 DNA sequence: TGCAGCGTTGTAGTGACGGGCATGAACACTGAAGCTTTCTTT.

A note on this clonotype: A clone one base away is much larger, so this may be a read error. This chain's CDR3 is CASSSAGGNNGQFF. CDR3 sequence (DNA): TGTGCCAGCAGTTCGGCGGGGGGGAACAATGGGCAGTTCTTC. The chain combines TRBV6-6 with TRBJ2-1, with TRBD2 identical over 9 bases. The germline gives CDR1 MNHNY, CDR2 SVGAGI (reference sequence). This CDR3 has 14 residues.

This clonotype was picked up a small number of times. The V call is TRBV20-1, the J call TRBJ1-1, with D maybe TRBD1 (6 bases). CDR1 and CDR2 (germline): DFQATT, SNEGSKA (reference sequence). The CDR3 loop spans 16 amino acids. V was trimmed by 2 bases and J by 0 bases, leaving 16 bases between them. CDR3 protein: CSARTGKNSMNTEAFF. In nucleotides, the CDR3 is TGCAGTGCTAGAACAGGGAAAAATTCGATGAACACTGAAGCTTTCTTT.

About this clonotype: With a much larger clone just one base away, this may be a read error. V and J are TRBV7-3 and TRBJ2-3, with a possible D match to TRBD1 (5 bases). The CDR3 is made up of 14 amino acids. The germline V gene has CDR1 SGHTA and CDR2 FQGTGA. DNA of the CDR3: TGTGCCAGCAGCTCTCTTGGTAGCACAGGTACGCAGTATTTT. Amino acid sequence: CASSSLGSTGTQYF. Supplemented by reference TRBV7-3 and TRBJ2-3, the full variable domain reads GAGVSQTPSNKVTEKGKYVELRCDPISGHTALYWYRQSLGQGPEFLIYFQGTGAADDSGLPNDRFFAVRPEGSVSTLKIQRTERGDSAVYLCASSSLGSTGTQYFGPGTRLTVL.